Each of the 14 T cell receptor beta chains below was sequenced from the same sample in a study of cytomegalovirus exposure and HLA in healthy donors. 60 Vbeta and 13 Jbeta primers were used in PCR. Data came from immunoSEQ multiplex PCR; TCRdb stores just in-frame clones and leaves some out. This repertoire shows approximately 150,000 clones, 72% found once; its top ten account for 2% to 2.5%. Input material: PBMCs. Every receptor here comes from a human donor in good health.

At least ten counts were recorded for this clone. The chain links TRBV4-1 to TRBJ1-1; 7 nucleotides align to TRBD1. The germline V gene has CDR1 MGHRA and CDR2 YSYEKL. The V gene end was trimmed by 6 bases and the J gene end by 2 bases; junction bases not matched to a gene: 6. The CDR3 consists of 14 residues. The CDR3 region is CASRAGTANTEAFF. For the CDR3, the DNA is TGCGCCAGCAGGGCCGGGACAGCTAACACTGAAGCTTTCTTT.

The V gene is TRBV19, the J gene TRBJ1-1, with 10 bases aligning to TRBD1. This CDR3 has 15 residues. The junction had 8 bases not matched to a gene; V was cut back by 5 bases and J by 5 bases. CDR1 and CDR2 (germline): LNHDA, SQIVND (reference sequence). CDR3 protein: CASSQRQGAGTEAFF. The CDR3 region has the DNA TGTGCCAGTAGTCAACGACAGGGGGCGGGTACTGAAGCTTTCTTT. Using reference TRBV19 and TRBJ1-1 for the parts outside the CDR3, the full variable domain is DGGITQSPKYLFRKEGQNVTLSCEQNLNHDAMYWYRQDPGQGLRLIYYSQIVNDFQKGDIAEGYSVSREKKESFPLTVTSAQKNPTAFYLCASSQRQGAGTEAFFGQGTRLTVV.

This chain links TRBV9 with TRBJ1-1, with D unclear. Trimming took off 2 bases at V and 2 bases at J, with 10 bases between the two ends. The CDR3 is 14 amino acids. Germline CDR1 and CDR2: SGDLS and YYNGEE. In nucleotides, the CDR3 is TGTGCCAGCAGCGTCGCGGGCTCTAACACTGAAGCTTTCTTT. Its translation is CASSVAGSNTEAFF.

The chain has TRBV19 and TRBJ1-1; the D gene is possibly TRBD1 (6 bases). CDR1 LNHDA and CDR2 SQIVND come from the germline V gene (reference sequence). Trimming cost V 1 base and J 5 bases, with 11 bases left between them. This CDR3 comprises 14 residues. The chain's CDR3 is CASSIGTEGTEAFF. For the CDR3, the DNA is TGTGCCAGTAGTATAGGGACAGAGGGAACTGAAGCTTTCTTT.

The V gene is TRBV19, the J gene TRBJ1-4; D perhaps matches TRBD1 (6 bases). V shed 9 bases and J shed 2 bases, with 19 bases lying between them. The CDR3 covers 16 residues. Germline-derived CDR1 and CDR2 are LNHDA and SQIVND (reference sequence). CDR3 amino acids: CASQPGHPLTNEKLFF. The CDR3 DNA sequence: TGTGCCAGCCAACCGGGACATCCTCTTACTAATGAAAAACTGTTTTTT.

The chain is built from TRBV2 and TRBJ1-2; D gene ambiguous. Germline CDR1 SNHLY, CDR2 FYNNEI. The CDR3 runs to 14 residues. V was trimmed by 5 bases and J by 4 bases, leaving 14 bases between them. The CDR3 DNA reads TGTGCCAGCAGTAGAGACCGGGAGTTCTATGGCTACACCTTC. Its translation is CASSRDREFYGYTF. Based on the CDR3 plus reference TRBV2 and TRBJ1-2, the full variable domain is EPEVTQTPSHQVTQMGQEVILRCVPISNHLYFYWYRQILGQKVEFLVSFYNNEISEKSEIFDDQFSVERPDGSNFTLKIRSTKLEDSAMYFCASSRDREFYGYTFGSGTRLTVV.

The chain carries TRBV19 and TRBJ2-5; maybe TRBD2 (5 bases). The CDR3 spans 13 residues. Germline CDR1 LNHDA, CDR2 SQIVND (reference sequence). V lost 4 bases to trimming and J lost 5 bases, with 11 bases between them. The CDR3 bases are TGTGCCAGTAGTAAGGCCCCGGGGGAGACCCAGTACTTC. Translating it yields CASSKAPGETQYF.

The chain joins TRBV18 to TRBJ2-3, with D tentatively TRBD2 (6 bases). Germline V gives CDR1 KGHSH, CDR2 LQKENI. The V end lost 3 bases, the J end lost 1 base, and 11 bases lay between the germline ends. CDR3 length: 15 residues. DNA of the CDR3: TGTGCCAGCTCACCGGGGGGAGCTCGCACAGATACGCAGTATTTT. Encoded protein: CASSPGGARTDTQYF. The variable domain in full, with the rest retrieved from reference TRBV18 and TRBJ2-3, is NAGVMQNPRHLVRRRGQEARLRCSPMKGHSHVYWYRQLPEEGLKFMVYLQKENIIDESGMPKERFSAEFPKEGPSILRIQQVVRGDSAAYFCASSPGGARTDTQYFGPGTRLTVL.

The genes are TRBV6-5 and TRBJ1-2; 7 bases are shared with TRBD1. Germline-derived CDR1 and CDR2 are MNHEY and SVGAGI. J lost 7 bases, V lost 2 bases, and 7 bases had no gene match. This CDR3 comprises 14 residues. CDR3 in DNA: TGTGCCAGCAGTTACACAACAGGGGTCTCTGGCTACACCTTC. Translating it yields CASSYTTGVSGYTF.

This chain links TRBV4-1 with TRBJ2-5, with 16 bases lining up with TRBD2. Germline CDR1 and CDR2: MGHRA and YSYEKL. The CDR3 runs 15 residues. J gave up 5 bases and V 7 bases, and 4 bases lay outside the gene matches. CDR3 coding DNA: TGCGCCAGCACCCCGGGACTAGCGGGGGGGGAGACCCAGTACTTC. It encodes CASTPGLAGGETQYF.

V gene TRBV5-8 combines with J gene TRBJ2-2, with D tentatively TRBD1 (5 bases). The CDR3 sequence is 14 residues long. Germline CDR1 is SGHTS and CDR2 is YDEGEE. Trimming pared 2 bases from V and 5 bases from J, leaving 10 bases between. CDR3 nucleotides: TGTGCCAGCAGCTTAGGGGTCGCGACCGGGGAGCTGTTTTTT. This translates into CASSLGVATGELFF. Full variable domain (remainder filled in from reference TRBV5-8 and TRBJ2-2): EAGVTQSPTHLIKTRGQQATLRCSPISGHTSVYWYQQALGLGLQFLLWYDEGEERNRGNFPPRFSGRQFPNYSSELNVNALELEDSALYLCASSLGVATGELFFGEGSRLTVL.

The chain combines TRBV18 with TRBJ2-1, with 12 bases lining up with TRBD1. The V segment lost 5 bases and the J segment 15 bases; nucleotides outside the gene matches: 14. This CDR3 is 15 amino acids long. Germline CDR1 and CDR2: KGHSH and LQKENI. CDR3 amino acids: CASSDPLTGTGGTFF. CDR3 coding DNA: TGTGCCAGCTCAGACCCTTTAACCGGGACAGGGGGCACGTTCTTC. Using reference TRBV18 and TRBJ2-1 for the parts outside the CDR3, the full variable domain is NAGVMQNPRHLVRRRGQEARLRCSPMKGHSHVYWYRQLPEEGLKFMVYLQKENIIDESGMPKERFSAEFPKEGPSILRIQQVVRGDSAAYFCASSDPLTGTGGTFFGPGTRLTVL.

This clone was detected only once. This rearrangement joins TRBV9 to TRBJ2-7, with 7 bases lining up with TRBD1. V gave up 0 bases and J gave up 4 bases; unmatched junction bases: 4. Germline CDR1 reads SGDLS; CDR2 reads YYNGEE. CDR3 length equals 14 residues. The CDR3 nucleotides are TGTGCCAGCAGCGTAGGGGACAGCCTTTACGAGCAGTACGTC. As protein: CASSVGDSLYEQYV.

The chain recombines TRBV29-1 with TRBJ2-3; 10 bases are a match to TRBD1. V dropped 6 bases and J dropped 2; count of bases not matched to a gene: 11. The CDR3 covers 16 residues. In germline, CDR1 is SQVTM, CDR2 ANQGSEA. The CDR3 loop reads CSVRGRDRGTTDTQYF. The CDR3 nucleotides read TGCAGCGTAAGGGGCCGGGACAGGGGAACCACAGATACGCAGTATTTT.